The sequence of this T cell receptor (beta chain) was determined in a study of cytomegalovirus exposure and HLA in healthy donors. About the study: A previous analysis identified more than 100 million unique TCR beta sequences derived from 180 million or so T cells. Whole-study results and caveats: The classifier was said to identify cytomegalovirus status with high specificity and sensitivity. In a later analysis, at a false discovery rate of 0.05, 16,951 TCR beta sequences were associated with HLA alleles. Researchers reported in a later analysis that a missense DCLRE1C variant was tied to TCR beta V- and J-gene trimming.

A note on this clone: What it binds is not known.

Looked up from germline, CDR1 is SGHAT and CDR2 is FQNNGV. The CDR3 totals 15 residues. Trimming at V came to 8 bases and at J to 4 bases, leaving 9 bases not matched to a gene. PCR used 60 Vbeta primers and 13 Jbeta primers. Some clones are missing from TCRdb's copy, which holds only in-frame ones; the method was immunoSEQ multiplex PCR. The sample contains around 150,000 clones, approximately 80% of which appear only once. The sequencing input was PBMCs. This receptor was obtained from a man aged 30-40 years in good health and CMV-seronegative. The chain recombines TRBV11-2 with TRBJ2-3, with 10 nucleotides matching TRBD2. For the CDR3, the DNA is TGTGCCAGCTACGACCTCGGACTAGCGGCAGATACGCAGTATTTT. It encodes CASYDLGLAADTQYF.